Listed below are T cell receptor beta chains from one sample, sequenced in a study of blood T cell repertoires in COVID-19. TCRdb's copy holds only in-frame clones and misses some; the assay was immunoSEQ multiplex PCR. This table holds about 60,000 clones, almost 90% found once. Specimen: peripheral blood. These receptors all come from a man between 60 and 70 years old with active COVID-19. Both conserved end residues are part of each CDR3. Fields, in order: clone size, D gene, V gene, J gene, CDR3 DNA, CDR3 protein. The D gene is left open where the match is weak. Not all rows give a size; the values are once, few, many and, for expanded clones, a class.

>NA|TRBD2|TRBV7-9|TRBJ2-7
TGTGCCAGCAGCTTAACTAGCGGCACCTACGAGCAGTACTTC
CASSLTSGTYEQYF
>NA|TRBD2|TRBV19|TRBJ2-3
TGTGCCAGTAGTGTCCTAGCGGAAGGGAATACGCAGTATTTT
CASSVLAEGNTQYF
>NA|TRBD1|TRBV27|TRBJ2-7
TGTGCCAGTCGCAGACAGGGCTCCTACGAGCAGTACTTC
CASRRQGSYEQYF
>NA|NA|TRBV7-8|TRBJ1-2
TGTGCCAGCAGCTTATTAAAAGGATCGGGAAATGGCTACACCTTC
CASSLLKGSGNGYTF
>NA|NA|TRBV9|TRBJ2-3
TGTGCCAGCAGTGCTATTCCGGTCCTCCCAGATACGCAGTATTTT
CASSAIPVLPDTQYF
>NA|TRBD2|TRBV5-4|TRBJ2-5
TGTGCCAGCAGAGCAAGCGGGGGCCTCCAAGAGACCCAGTACTTC
CASRASGGLQETQYF
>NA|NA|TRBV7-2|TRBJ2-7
TGTGCCAGCAGCTCTTCCCCAAGACCGGGGGAGCAGTACTTC
CASSSSPRPGEQYF
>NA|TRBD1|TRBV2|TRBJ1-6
TGTGCCAGCAGTCAAGAACAGGGGGACAATTCACCCCTCCACTTT
CASSQEQGDNSPLHF
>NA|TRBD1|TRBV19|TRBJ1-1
TGTGCCAGTAGTGCCCGGGACAGGGGGCCTACTGAAGCTTTCTTT
CASSARDRGPTEAFF
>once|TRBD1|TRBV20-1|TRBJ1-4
TGCAGTGCTAGTTTCGGATGGACAGGTTTTAATGAAAAACTGTTTTTT
CSASFGWTGFNEKLFF
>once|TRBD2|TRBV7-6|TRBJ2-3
TGTGCCAGCAGCTTAGCCCCCGGGGGGGCAACAGATACGCAGTATTTT
CASSLAPGGATDTQYF
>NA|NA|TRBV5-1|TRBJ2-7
TGCGCCAGTGGAGGGGACGGTAACTACGAGCAGTACTTC
CASGGDGNYEQYF
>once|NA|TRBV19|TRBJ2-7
TGTGCCAGTTGTTTTTTAGGGGGCTACGAGCAGTACTTC
CASCFLGGYEQYF
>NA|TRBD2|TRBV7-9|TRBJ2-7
TGTGCCAGCAGCTCTAATCCGGGAGGCTCCTACGAGCAGTACTTC
CASSSNPGGSYEQYF
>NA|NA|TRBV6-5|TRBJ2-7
TGTGCCTCCTCACCCGGGGTGTCTGAGTCGCGCGAGCAGTACTTC
CASSPGVSESREQYF
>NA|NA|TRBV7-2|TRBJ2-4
TGTGCCAGCAGCCGTGAGCTAGCCCCGGGCATTCAGTACTTC
CASSRELAPGIQYF
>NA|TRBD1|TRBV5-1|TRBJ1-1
TGCGCCAGCAGCCAGACAGGGGACCTCTTGTACACTGAAGCTTTCTTT
CASSQTGDLLYTEAFF
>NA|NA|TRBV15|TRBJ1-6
TGTGCCACCAGCAGAGGGGACTTATATAATTCACCCCTCCACTTT
CATSRGDLYNSPLHF
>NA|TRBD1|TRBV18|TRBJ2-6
TGTGCCAGCTCAGAGGGACAGGGTGACGTCCTGACTTTC
CASSEGQGDVLTF
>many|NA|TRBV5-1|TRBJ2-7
TGCGCCAGCAGCTTTGACGAGGGTGAGCAGTACTTC
CASSFDEGEQYF
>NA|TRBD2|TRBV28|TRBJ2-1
TGTGCCAGCAGGACATTAGCGGGAGCCTCCTACAATGAGCAGTTCTTC
CASRTLAGASYNEQFF
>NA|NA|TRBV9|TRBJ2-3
TGTGCCAGCAGCGTAGTACGGGGGGCAAGCACAGATACGCAGTATTTT
CASSVVRGASTDTQYF
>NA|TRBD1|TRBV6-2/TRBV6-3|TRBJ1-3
TGTGCCAGCAGCCCGACGACAGGGGGGCGAAACACCATATATTTT
CASSPTTGGRNTIYF
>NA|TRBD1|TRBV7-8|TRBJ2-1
TGTGCCAGCAGCCATGGACAGGGGAACAATGAGCAGTTCTTC
CASSHGQGNNEQFF
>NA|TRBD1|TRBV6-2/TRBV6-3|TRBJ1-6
TGTGCCAGCAGTTACTCGACAGGGAACTCCTATAATTCACCCCTCCACTTT
CASSYSTGNSYNSPLHF
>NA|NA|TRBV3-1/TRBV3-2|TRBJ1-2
TGTGCCAGCAGCCAAGAGTCTGATGGCTACACCTTC
CASSQESDGYTF
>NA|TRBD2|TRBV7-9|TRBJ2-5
TGTGCCAGCACCGTAGCGGGGGGGCCAGGGGAGACCCAGTACTTC
CASTVAGGPGETQYF
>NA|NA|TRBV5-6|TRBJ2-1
TGTGCCAGCAGCCTGATTGGGCTGAAGGCGCATGAGCAGTTCTTC
CASSLIGLKAHEQFF
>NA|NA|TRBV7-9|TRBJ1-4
TGTGCCAGCACCCGACCGGGTGGCGAAAAACTGTTTTTT
CASTRPGGEKLFF
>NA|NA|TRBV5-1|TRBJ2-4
TGCGCCAGCAGCTCCCTGACTGAAAACATTCAGTACTTC
CASSSLTENIQYF
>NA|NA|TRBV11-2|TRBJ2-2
TGTGCCAGCAGCTCGCAGGGATTCCGGAACGGGGAGCTGTTTTTT
CASSSQGFRNGELFF
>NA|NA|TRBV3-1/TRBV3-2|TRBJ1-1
TGTGCCAGCAGCCACTCTCCAACCGGGGGAAACACTGAAGCTTTCTTT
CASSHSPTGGNTEAFF
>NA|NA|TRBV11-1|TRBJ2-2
TGTGCCAGCAGGAGGGGGTCCGGGGAGCTGTTTTTT
CASRRGSGELFF
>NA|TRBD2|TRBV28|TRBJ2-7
TGTGCCAGCAGTTTATTAGCGGGAGGCTACGAGCAGTACTTC
CASSLLAGGYEQYF
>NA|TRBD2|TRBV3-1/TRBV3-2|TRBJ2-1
TGTGCCAGCAGCCAAGTCCTAGCGGGGGGCTACAATGAGCAGTTCTTC
CASSQVLAGGYNEQFF
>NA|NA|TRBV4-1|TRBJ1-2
TGCGCCAGCAGCGATAAGATCCAGGGCTATGGCTACACCTTC
CASSDKIQGYGYTF
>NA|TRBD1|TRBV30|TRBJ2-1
TGTGCCTGGAGTGGAGGGGACAGGGAGTTCTTC
CAWSGGDREFF
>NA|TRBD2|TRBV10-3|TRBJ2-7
TGTGCCATCAGTGTGGGCAGTCTAGCGGGGGGGCGTAGCGAGCAGTACTTC
CAISVGSLAGGRSEQYF
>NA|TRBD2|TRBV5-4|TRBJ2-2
TGTGCCAGCAGCCTACTAGCGGGCGGCGGGGAGCTGTTTTTT
CASSLLAGGGELFF
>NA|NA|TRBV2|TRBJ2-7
TGTGCCAGCAGGGGGCCGCGGGAGCAGTACTTC
CASRGPREQYF
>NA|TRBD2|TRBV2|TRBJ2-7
TGTGCCAGCAGTGAGGGACTAGCGGTCTTTCCCTACGAGCAGTACTTC
CASSEGLAVFPYEQYF
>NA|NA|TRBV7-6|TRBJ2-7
TGTGCCAGCAGCTTAGTCGCCCACCCCGACGGGAACTCCTACGAGCAGTACTTC
CASSLVAHPDGNSYEQYF
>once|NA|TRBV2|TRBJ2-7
TGTGCCAGCAGTGTAGTGGACGAGCAGTACTTC
CASSVVDEQYF
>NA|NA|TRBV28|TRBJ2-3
TGTGCCAGCTCTATACCAAATACGCAGTATTTT
CASSIPNTQYF